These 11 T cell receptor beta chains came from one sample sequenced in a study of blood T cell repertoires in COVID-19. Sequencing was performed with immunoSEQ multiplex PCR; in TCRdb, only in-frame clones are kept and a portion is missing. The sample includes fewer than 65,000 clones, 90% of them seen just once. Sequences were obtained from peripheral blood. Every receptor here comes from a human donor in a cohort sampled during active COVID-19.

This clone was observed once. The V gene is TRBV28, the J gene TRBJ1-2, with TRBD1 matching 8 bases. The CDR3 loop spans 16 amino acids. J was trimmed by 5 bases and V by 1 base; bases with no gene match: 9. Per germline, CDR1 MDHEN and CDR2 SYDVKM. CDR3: CASSLYYTGGKYGYTF. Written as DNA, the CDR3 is TGTGCCAGCAGTTTATACTACACAGGGGGTAAATATGGCTACACCTTC.

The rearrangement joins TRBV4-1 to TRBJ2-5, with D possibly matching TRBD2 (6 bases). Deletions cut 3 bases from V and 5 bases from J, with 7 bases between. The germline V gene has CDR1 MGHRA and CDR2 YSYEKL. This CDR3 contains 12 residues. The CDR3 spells CASSQEGETQYF. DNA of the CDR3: TGCGCCAGCAGCCAGGAGGGGGAGACCCAGTACTTC.

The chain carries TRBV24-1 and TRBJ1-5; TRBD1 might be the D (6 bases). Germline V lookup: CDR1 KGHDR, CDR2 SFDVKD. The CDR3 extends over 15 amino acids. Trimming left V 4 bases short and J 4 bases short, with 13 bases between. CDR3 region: CATSDRETGNQPQHF. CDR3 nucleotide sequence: TGTGCCACCAGTGACAGGGAAACAGGGAATCAGCCCCAGCATTTT.

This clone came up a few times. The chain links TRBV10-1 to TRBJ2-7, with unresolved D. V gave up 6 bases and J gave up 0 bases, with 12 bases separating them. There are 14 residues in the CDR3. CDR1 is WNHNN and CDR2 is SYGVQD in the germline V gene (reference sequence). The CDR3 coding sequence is TGCGCCAGCAGGGTTGCGGTCAGCTCCTACGAGCAGTACTTC. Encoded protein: CASRVAVSSYEQYF.

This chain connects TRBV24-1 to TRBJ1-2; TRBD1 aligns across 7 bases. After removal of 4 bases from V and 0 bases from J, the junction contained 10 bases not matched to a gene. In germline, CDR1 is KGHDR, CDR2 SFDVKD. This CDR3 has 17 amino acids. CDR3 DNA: TGTGCCACCAGTGAGACCCGGGACAGCGATGCTAACTATGGCTACACCTTC. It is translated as CATSETRDSDANYGYTF.

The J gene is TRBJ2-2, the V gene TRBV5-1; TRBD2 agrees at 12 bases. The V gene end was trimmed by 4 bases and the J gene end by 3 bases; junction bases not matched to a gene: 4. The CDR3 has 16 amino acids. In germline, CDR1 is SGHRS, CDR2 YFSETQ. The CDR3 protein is CASSPTSGRYTGELFF. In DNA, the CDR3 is TGCGCCAGCAGCCCGACTAGCGGGAGATACACCGGGGAGCTGTTTTTT.

CDR3 in DNA: TGTGCCAGCAGTTTTGTGAGCGGGAAAGCCCCAACCTACGAGCAGTACTTC. This encodes CASSFVSGKAPTYEQYF. The rearrangement joins TRBV28 to TRBJ2-7; 7 bases are shared with TRBD2. Germline V gene sequence: CDR1 MDHEN, CDR2 SYDVKM. The CDR3 has 17 amino acids. V was pared by 3 bases and J by 2 bases, with 13 bases of the junction left unmatched.

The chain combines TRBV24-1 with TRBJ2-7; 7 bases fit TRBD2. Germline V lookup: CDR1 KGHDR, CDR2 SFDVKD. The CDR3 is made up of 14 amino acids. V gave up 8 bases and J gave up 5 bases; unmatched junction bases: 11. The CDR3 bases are TGTGCCACCACCAAGTGGTCGACTAGCAACGAGCAGTACGTC. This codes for CATTKWSTSNEQYV.

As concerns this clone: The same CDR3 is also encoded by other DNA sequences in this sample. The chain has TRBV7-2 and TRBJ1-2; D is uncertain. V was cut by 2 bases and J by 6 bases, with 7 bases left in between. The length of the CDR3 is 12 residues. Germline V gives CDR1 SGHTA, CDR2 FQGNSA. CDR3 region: CASSLSGNGYTF. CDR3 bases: TGTGCCAGCAGCTTAAGCGGGAATGGCTACACCTTC.

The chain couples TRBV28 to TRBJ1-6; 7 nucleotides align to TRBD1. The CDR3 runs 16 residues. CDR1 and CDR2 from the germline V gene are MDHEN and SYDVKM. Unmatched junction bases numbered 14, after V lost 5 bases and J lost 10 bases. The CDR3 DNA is TGTGCCAGCAGTACCTCCAAAAGGGGGCGAAGGTCACCCCTCCACTTT. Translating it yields CASSTSKRGRRSPLHF. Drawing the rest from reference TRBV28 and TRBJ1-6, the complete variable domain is DVKVTQSSRYLVKRTGEKVFLECVQDMDHENMFWYRQDPGLGLRLIYFSYDVKMKEKGDIPEGYSVSREKKERFSLILESASTNQTSMYLCASSTSKRGRRSPLHFGNGTRLTVT.

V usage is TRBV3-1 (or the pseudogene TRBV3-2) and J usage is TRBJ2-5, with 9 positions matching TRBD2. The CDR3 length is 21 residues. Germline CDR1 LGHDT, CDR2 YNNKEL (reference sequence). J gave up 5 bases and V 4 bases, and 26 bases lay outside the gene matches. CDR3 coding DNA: TGTGCCAGCAGCCCCCAGAAGACTCAGCCCCAGAGCGGGAGGAGGCGGGAGACCCAGTACTTC. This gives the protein CASSPQKTQPQSGRRRETQYF.